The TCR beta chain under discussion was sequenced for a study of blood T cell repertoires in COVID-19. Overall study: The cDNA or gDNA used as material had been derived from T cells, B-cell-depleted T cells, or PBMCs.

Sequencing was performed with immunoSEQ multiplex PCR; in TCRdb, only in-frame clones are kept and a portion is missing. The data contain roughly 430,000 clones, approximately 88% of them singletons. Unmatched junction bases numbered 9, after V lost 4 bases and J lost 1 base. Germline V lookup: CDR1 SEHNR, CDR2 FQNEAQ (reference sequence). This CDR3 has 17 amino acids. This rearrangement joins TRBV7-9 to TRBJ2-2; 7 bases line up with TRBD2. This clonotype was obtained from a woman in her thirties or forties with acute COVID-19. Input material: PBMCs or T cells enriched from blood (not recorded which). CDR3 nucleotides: TGTGCCAGCAGCTCGCGGGGGACGAACAGGAACACCGGGGAGCTGTTTTTT. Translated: CASSSRGTNRNTGELFF.